This TCR beta chain was retrieved from a study of graft-versus-host responses after intestinal transplantation. On the study more broadly: Recipients obtained multivisceral, liver-intestinal, or isolated intestinal transplants. The recipients all started with anti-thymocyte globulin induction and then took tacrolimus and steroids for approximately 3 years.

Trimming left V 0 bases short and J 4 bases short, with 9 bases between. The germline V gene encodes CDR1 MNHNS and CDR2 SASEGT. CDR3 length: 14 residues. Profiling relied on immunoSEQ multiplex PCR, and the TCRdb table lists in-frame clones only, not all of them. The repertoire consists of 75,000 to 100,000 clones, with more than 75% occurring once and the leading ten covering more than 1.4%. The chain links TRBV6-1 to TRBJ1-2; weak D call: TRBD1 (6 bases). The sample consisted of PBMCs, taken 255 days after intestinal transplant. The source is a human patient who received an intestinal transplant, so some T cells may come from the graft donor. CDR3 amino acids: CASSEAQGGYGYTF. Here the CDR3 DNA reads TGTGCCAGCAGTGAAGCACAGGGAGGCTATGGCTACACCTTC.